This entry lists 10 T cell receptor beta chains sequenced from one sample in a study of graft-versus-host responses after intestinal transplantation. The assay was immunoSEQ multiplex PCR, and TCRdb's table has in-frame clones only and misses some. The sample has approximately 9,700 clones, about 91% seen once. The sequenced sample was PBMCs, obtained 40 to 45 days after intestinal transplantation. The source of these receptors is a human patient who received an intestinal transplant, so some T cells may come from the graft donor.

This clone showed up just a few times. The J gene is TRBJ1-3, the V gene TRBV6-5, with TRBD1 matching over 7 bases. The CDR3 has 15 amino acids. Germline assignment: CDR1 MNHEY and CDR2 SVGAGI. After removal of 5 bases from V and 3 bases from J, the junction contained 7 bases not matched to a gene. The CDR3 coding sequence is TGTGCCAGCAGTCCCCAGGGGGGTTTTGGAAACACCATATATTTT. Translated, it gives CASSPQGGFGNTIYF.

The chain recombines TRBV9 with TRBJ1-2; D remains unclear. Trimming cost V 3 bases and J 4 bases, with 4 bases left between them. Germline-derived CDR1 and CDR2 are SGDLS and YYNGEE. The CDR3 sequence is 11 residues long. CDR3 amino acids: CASSGSYGYTF. In DNA, the CDR3 is TGTGCCAGCAGCGGAAGCTATGGCTACACCTTC. The full variable domain, in which reference TRBV9 and TRBJ1-2 provide the parts outside the CDR3, is DSGVTQTPKHLITATGQRVTLRCSPRSGDLSVYWYQQSLDQGLQFLIQYYNGEERAKGNILERFSAQQFPDLHSELNLSSLELGDSALYFCASSGSYGYTFGSGTRLTVV.

The chain uses TRBV9 and TRBJ1-2, with a weak D call TRBD1 (5 bases). The V and J ends lost 4 bases and 6 bases respectively, with 10 bases between them. This CDR3 spans 12 amino acids. Germline CDR1 SGDLS, CDR2 YYNGEE. The CDR3 nucleotides read TGTGCCAGCAGCCCGGGGCGGCATGGCTACACCTTC. Protein product: CASSPGRHGYTF. Full variable domain (remainder filled in from reference TRBV9 and TRBJ1-2): DSGVTQTPKHLITATGQRVTLRCSPRSGDLSVYWYQQSLDQGLQFLIQYYNGEERAKGNILERFSAQQFPDLHSELNLSSLELGDSALYFCASSPGRHGYTFGSGTRLTVV.

This clone was counted once. This chain links TRBV6-8 with TRBJ2-1; 9 bases are shared with TRBD2. Trimming took 5 bases from V and 7 from J; bases not matched to a gene: 12. Germline V gene data show CDR1 as MNHGY and CDR2 as SAAAGT. The CDR3 has 16 residues. Here the CDR3 DNA reads TGTGCCAGCAGTAGTAGTGAGCGGGGGGCACTAAATGAGCAGTTCTTC. This codes for CASSSSERGALNEQFF.

The gene calls are TRBV6-5 and TRBJ2-7, with 11 bases identical to TRBD2. V lost 2 bases, J lost 5 bases, and 2 bases stayed unmatched. This CDR3 has 14 residues. Germline CDR1 and CDR2: MNHEY and SVGAGI. The CDR3 DNA sequence: TGTGCCAGCAGTTACACTAGCGGGGGCCACGAGCAGTACTTC. Its translation: CASSYTSGGHEQYF.

V and J are TRBV25-1 and TRBJ2-5, with D uncertain. Looked up from germline, CDR1 is MGHDK and CDR2 is SYGVNS. This CDR3 spans 14 amino acids. V was pared by 1 base and J by 1 base, with 7 bases between. CDR3 sequence reads: CASSEFRTQETQYF. The CDR3 nucleotides read TGTGCCAGCAGTGAATTTCGGACCCAAGAGACCCAGTACTTC.

The V gene is TRBV5-1, the J gene TRBJ2-1; D is possibly TRBD2 (5 bases). Germline V gene lookup returns CDR1 SGHRS and CDR2 YFSETQ. This CDR3 has 16 residues. With 6 bases removed from V and 3 bases from J, the gap between germline ends came to 19 bases. In DNA, the CDR3 is TGCGCCAGCACCCCTGGCGGTCAGCGGCTCTACAATGAGCAGTTCTTC. Amino acid sequence: CASTPGGQRLYNEQFF.

The genes are TRBV6-1 and TRBJ1-2; tentatively, D is TRBD1 (6 bases). The germline V and J ends were trimmed by 5 bases and 8 bases, with 12 bases remaining between them. This CDR3 has 12 amino acids. From germline, CDR1 is MNHNS and CDR2 SASEGT. The CDR3, as DNA: TGTGCCAGCAGTTTTATACAGGGCGGCTACACCTTC. This sequence encodes CASSFIQGGYTF.

The chain links TRBV19 to TRBJ2-1; no firm D call. Trimming shortened V by 6 bases and J by 0 bases, and 9 bases separated the two germline ends. CDR1 is LNHDA, CDR2 SQIVND, per germline (reference sequence). CDR3 size: 14 residues. CDR3 bases: TGTGCCAGTAGCATCCAGAGCTCCTACAATGAGCAGTTCTTC. It encodes CASSIQSSYNEQFF.

The rearrangement joins TRBV7-2 to TRBJ2-2; D remains unclear. V shed 5 bases and J shed 4 bases, with 14 bases lying between them. Germline V gene sequence: CDR1 SGHTA, CDR2 FQGNSA. The CDR3 loop spans 15 amino acids. DNA of the CDR3: TGTGCCAGCAGCCTCTCTCCGGATCCCACCGGGGAGCTGTTTTTT. Translation gives CASSLSPDPTGELFF.